Listed here is a single T cell receptor beta chain. The data were taken from a study of blood T cell repertoires in COVID-19. TCRdb keeps only in-frame clones here, not all; method: immunoSEQ multiplex PCR. Of tens of thousands of clones detected, roughly nine tenths appear once; the ten largest clones hold just under 7.5%. V was clipped by 7 bases and J by 5 bases, with 15 bases between them. This CDR3 has 15 amino acids. Germline values: CDR1 LNHDA, CDR2 SQIVND (reference sequence). The source material was peripheral blood. The TCR originated in a man in his forties with COVID-19, enrolled during active disease. The J gene is TRBJ1-6, the V gene TRBV19; D is perhaps TRBD1 (5 bases). CDR3 DNA sequence: TGTGCCAGTACACCAACACCAGGGAATAATTCACCCCTCCACTTT. It is translated as CASTPTPGNNSPLHF. The variable domain in full, with the rest retrieved from reference TRBV19 and TRBJ1-6, is DGGITQSPKYLFRKEGQNVTLSCEQNLNHDAMYWYRQDPGQGLRLIYYSQIVNDFQKGDIAEGYSVSREKKESFPLTVTSAQKNPTAFYLCASTPTPGNNSPLHFGNGTRLTVT.